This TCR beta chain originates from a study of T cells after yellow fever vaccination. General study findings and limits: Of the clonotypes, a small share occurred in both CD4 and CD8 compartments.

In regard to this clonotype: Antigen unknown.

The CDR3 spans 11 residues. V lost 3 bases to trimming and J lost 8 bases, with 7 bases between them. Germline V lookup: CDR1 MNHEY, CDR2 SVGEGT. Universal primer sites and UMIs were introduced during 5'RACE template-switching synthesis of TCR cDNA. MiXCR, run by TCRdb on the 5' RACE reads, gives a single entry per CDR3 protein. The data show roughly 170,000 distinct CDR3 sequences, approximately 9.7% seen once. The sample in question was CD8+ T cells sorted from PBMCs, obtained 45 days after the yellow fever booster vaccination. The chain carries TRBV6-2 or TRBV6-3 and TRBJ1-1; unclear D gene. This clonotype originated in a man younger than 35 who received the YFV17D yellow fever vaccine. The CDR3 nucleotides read TGTGCCAGCAGTTATGGCTTCGAAGCTTTCTTT. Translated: CASSYGFEAFF.